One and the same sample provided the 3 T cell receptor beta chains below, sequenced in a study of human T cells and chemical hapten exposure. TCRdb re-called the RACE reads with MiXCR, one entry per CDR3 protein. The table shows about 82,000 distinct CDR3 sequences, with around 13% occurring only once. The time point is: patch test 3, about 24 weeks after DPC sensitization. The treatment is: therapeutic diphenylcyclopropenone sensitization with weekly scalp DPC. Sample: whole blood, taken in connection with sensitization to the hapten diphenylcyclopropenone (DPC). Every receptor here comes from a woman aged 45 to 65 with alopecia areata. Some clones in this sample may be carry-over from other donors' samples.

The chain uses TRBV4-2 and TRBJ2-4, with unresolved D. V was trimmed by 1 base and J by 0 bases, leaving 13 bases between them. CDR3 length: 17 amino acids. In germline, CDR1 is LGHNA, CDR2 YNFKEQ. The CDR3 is CASSQVSNPLAKNIQYF. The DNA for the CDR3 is TGTGCCAGCAGCCAAGTTTCAAATCCGTTAGCCAAAAACATTCAGTACTTC.

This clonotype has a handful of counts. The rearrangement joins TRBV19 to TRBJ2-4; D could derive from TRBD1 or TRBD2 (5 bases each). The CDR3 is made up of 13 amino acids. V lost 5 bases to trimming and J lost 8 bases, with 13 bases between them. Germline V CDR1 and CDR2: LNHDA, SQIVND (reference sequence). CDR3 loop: CASSGDLEDIQYF. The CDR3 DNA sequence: TGTGCCAGTAGTGGGGACCTCGAGGACATTCAGTACTTC.

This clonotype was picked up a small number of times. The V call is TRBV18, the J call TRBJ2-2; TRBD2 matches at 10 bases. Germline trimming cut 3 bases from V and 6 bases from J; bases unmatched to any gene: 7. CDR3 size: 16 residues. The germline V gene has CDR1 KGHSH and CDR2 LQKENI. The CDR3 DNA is TGTGCCAGCTCACCCTTAACCGGGACTAGCGCCGGGGAGCTGTTTTTT. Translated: CASSPLTGTSAGELFF.